The following is a T cell receptor (beta chain) sequence with its context. The trim removed 5 bases at V and 0 bases at J, leaving 10 bases unmatched. Germline CDR1 MNHNY, CDR2 SVGAGI (reference sequence). This CDR3 has 18 amino acids. These data are taken from a study of blood T cell repertoires in COVID-19. TCRdb's table, derived via immunoSEQ multiplex PCR, lists solely in-frame clones and lacks some. The sample lists 350,000 to 400,000 clones, around nine tenths occurring once. Sequenced sample: PBMCs or T cells enriched from blood (not recorded which). This TCR was sampled from a woman aged 18-35 years who had recovered from COVID-19. The chain has TRBV6-6 and TRBJ1-6; TRBD1 aligns across 7 bases. CDR3 DNA: TGTGCCAGCAGTCGGACAGGACGTCTGGGCTCCTATAATTCACCCCTCCACTTT. This encodes CASSRTGRLGSYNSPLHF.